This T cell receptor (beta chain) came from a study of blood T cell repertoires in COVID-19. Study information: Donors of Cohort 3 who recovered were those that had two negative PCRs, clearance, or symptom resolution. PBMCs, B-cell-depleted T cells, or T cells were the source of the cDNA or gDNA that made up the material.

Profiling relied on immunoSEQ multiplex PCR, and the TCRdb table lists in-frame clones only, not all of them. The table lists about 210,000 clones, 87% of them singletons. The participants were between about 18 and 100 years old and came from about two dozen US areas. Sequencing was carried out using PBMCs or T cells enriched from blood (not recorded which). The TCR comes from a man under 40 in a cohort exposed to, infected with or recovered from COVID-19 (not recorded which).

In DNA, the CDR3 is TGTGCCAGCAGCGGGGGCCTTTTGAACTCTGGAAACACCATATATTTT. This sequence encodes CASSGGLLNSGNTIYF. V usage is TRBV9 and J usage is TRBJ1-3, with D maybe TRBD1 (5 bases). V was shortened by 3 bases and J by 0 bases, with 13 bases between the two germline ends. The CDR3 length is 16 residues. CDR1 is SGDLS and CDR2 is YYNGEE in the germline V gene.